Following are 7 T cell receptor beta chains from one sample sequenced in a study of T cell clonality in common variable immunodeficiency. Assay used: immunoSEQ multiplex PCR; TCRdb lists only in-frame clones, some missing. The repertoire yields over 35,000 clones, none seen only once; the top ten contain around 0.7%. Sequencing was done on a sample of peripheral blood mononuclear cells. The receptors were gathered from a person between 18 and 70 years old in good health.

This clone came up many times. One end of the junction is discordant with germline, which a read error may explain. Coverage ceases 3 residues before the CDR3 finishes, and the germline J gene fills in the end. The V and J genes are TRBV7-7 and TRBJ2-5; D may be TRBD2 (5 bases). Germline V gives CDR1 SSHAT, CDR2 FNYEAQ (reference sequence). This CDR3 is built from 13 residues. The sequenced CDR3 bases are TGTGCTAGCAGCTTAGCGACAAAAGAGACC. Protein: CASSLATKET. The CDR3 in full is CASSLATKETQYF.

The sample holds many counts of this clone. The CDR3 sequence is CSAIHRPYEQYF. CDR3 bases read: TGCAGTGCTATACACAGACCCTACGAG. This sequence joins TRBV20-1 and TRBJ2-7; D unresolved. Read sequence stops 3 residues before the CDR3 end, and the germline J gene provides the missing end. The CDR3 is made up of 12 amino acids. From germline, CDR1 is DFQATT and CDR2 SNEGSKA (reference sequence). Between the trimmed V and J ends, which lost 4 bases and 2 bases, there was a span of 9 bases.

This clone was seen ten or more times. Read data end 3 residues before the CDR3 end; the end is taken from the germline J gene. The chain has TRBV5-1 and TRBJ2-1, with 15 bases lining up with TRBD2. CDR3 length: 15 residues. V shed 4 bases and J 7 bases; nucleotides not matched to a gene: 3. Germline CDR1 and CDR2: SGHRS and YFSETQ. CDR3 DNA (partial): TGCGCCAGCAGCCAGGGACTAGCGGGAGGAAATGAG. Amino acid sequence: CASSQGLAGGNE. The entire CDR3 is CASSQGLAGGNEQFF. Full variable domain (missing parts from reference TRBV5-1 and TRBJ2-1): KAGVTQTPRYLIKTRGQQVTLSCSPISGHRSVSWYQQTPGQGLQFLFEYFSETQRNKGNFPGRFSGRQFSNSRSEMNVSTLELGDSALYLCASSQGLAGGNEQFFGPGTRLTVL.

This clone was seen repeatedly, ten times or more. The read ends 3 residues before the CDR3 terminus; that terminus is restored from the germline J gene. The rearrangement uses TRBV12-3 or TRBV12-4 and TRBJ1-1; no definite D call. Trimming left V 5 bases short and J 3 bases short, with 13 bases between. This CDR3 has 14 amino acids. The CDR3 reads CASSPDFLYTEAFF. The CDR3 DNA, read in part, is TGTGCCAGCAGTCCAGACTTTCTATACACTGAA.

In this sample, this clone turned up many times. The read halts 3 residues ahead of the CDR3 end, with the missing end drawn from the germline J gene. J is TRBJ2-5 and V is TRBV5-1; 7 bases match TRBD2. CDR1 and CDR2 (germline): SGHRS, YFSETQ. The CDR3 has 14 amino acids. V shed 0 bases and J 6 bases; nucleotides not matched to a gene: 5. CDR3 bases read: TGCGCCAGCAGCTTGGGCGGGAGTTCGAAGACC. It is translated as CASSLGGSSKT. The CDR3 reads in full as CASSLGGSSKTQYF.

In its sample, this clone was seen many times. The CDR3 end lies 3 residues beyond the end of the read and is filled in from the germline J gene. The chain couples TRBV3-1 (or the pseudogene TRBV3-2) to TRBJ2-7, with D maybe TRBD1 (6 bases). Trimming removed 2 bases from V and 3 bases from J, with 14 bases in between. Germline V gene data show CDR1 as LGHDT and CDR2 as YNNKEL (reference sequence). The CDR3 is 15 residues long. The chain's CDR3 is CASSQPLGTSYEQYF. Incomplete CDR3 DNA: TGTGCCAGCAGCCAACCGTTAGGGACAAGCTACGAG.

This clone was seen many times. The read comes to an end 3 residues before the CDR3 does, leaving the germline J gene to fill in the end. The V gene is TRBV29-1, the J gene TRBJ2-7; a possible D gene is TRBD1 (5 bases). From germline, CDR1 is SQVTM and CDR2 ANQGSEA. The CDR3 spans 13 residues. With 4 bases removed from V and 2 bases from J, the gap between germline ends came to 12 bases. The CDR3 sequence: CSVVGAGTYEQYF. The CDR3 bases that were read are TGCAGCGTTGTAGGGGCAGGTACCTACGAG.